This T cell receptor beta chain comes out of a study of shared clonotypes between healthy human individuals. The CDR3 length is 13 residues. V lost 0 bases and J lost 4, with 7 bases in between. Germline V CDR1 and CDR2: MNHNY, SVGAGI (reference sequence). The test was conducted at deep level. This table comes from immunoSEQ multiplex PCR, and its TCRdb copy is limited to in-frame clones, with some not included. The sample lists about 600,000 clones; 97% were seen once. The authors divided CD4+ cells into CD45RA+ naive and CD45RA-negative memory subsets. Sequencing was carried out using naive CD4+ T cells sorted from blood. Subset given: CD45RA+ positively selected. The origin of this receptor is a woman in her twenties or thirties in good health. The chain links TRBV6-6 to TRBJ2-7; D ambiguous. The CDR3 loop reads CASSYSNLYEQYF. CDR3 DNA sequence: TGTGCCAGCAGTTACTCGAATTTATACGAGCAGTACTTC.